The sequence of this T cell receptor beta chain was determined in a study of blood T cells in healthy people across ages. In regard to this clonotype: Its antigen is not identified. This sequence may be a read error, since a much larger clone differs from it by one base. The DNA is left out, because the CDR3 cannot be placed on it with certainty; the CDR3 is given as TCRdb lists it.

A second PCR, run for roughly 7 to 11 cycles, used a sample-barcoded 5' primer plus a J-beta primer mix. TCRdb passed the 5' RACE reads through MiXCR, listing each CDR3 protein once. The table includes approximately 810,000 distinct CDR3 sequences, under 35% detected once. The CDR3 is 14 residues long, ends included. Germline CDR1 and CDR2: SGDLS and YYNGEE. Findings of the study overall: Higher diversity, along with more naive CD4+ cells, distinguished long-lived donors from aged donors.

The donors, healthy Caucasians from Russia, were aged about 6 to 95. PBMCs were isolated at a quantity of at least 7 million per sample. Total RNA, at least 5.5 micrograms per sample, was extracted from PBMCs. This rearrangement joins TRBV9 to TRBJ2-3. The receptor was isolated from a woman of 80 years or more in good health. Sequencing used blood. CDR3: CACSVDGRTDTQYF.